A single sample is the source of the 29 T cell receptor beta chains below, sequenced in a study of identifying expanded T cells in peripheral blood. Clones were read by immunoSEQ multiplex PCR, and TCRdb kept only the in-frame ones, dropping some. Of 60,000 to 65,000 clones in the sample, approximately 80% were seen once. The sample consisted of blood. The source of these receptors is a person aged 18 to 75 in good health.

The chain carries TRBV13 and TRBJ2-1; 8 bases agree with TRBD1. Germline values: CDR1 PRHDT, CDR2 FYEKMQ (reference sequence). The CDR3 loop spans 15 amino acids. Trimming removed 3 bases from V and 5 bases from J; junction bases left unmatched: 6. The CDR3 DNA reads as TGTGCCAGCAGCTTGGAGGGCAGGGGGCACAATGAGCAGTTCTTC. Translation gives CASSLEGRGHNEQFF.

The J gene is TRBJ2-3, the V gene TRBV7-9; 8 nucleotides align to TRBD2. Germline trimming cut 4 bases from V and 5 bases from J; bases unmatched to any gene: 11. The CDR3 spans 16 residues. CDR1 is SEHNR, CDR2 FQNEAQ, per germline (reference sequence). CDR3 coding DNA: TGTGCCAGCAGCTCGAAAGCGGGGGAGATACGAGATACGCAGTATTTT. Protein: CASSSKAGEIRDTQYF.

The chain has TRBV11-2 and TRBJ2-5, with 8 positions matching TRBD1. The junction had 14 bases not matched to a gene; V was cut back by 6 bases and J by 5 bases. The CDR3 spans 16 residues. Germline V gene lookup returns CDR1 SGHAT and CDR2 FQNNGV. The CDR3 DNA follows: TGTGCCAGCAGTCATAATGGACAGGGAGAGGGTGAGACCCAGTACTTC. Its translation is CASSHNGQGEGETQYF.

V usage is TRBV7-8 and J usage is TRBJ2-7; D uncertain. The CDR3 contains 13 residues. V lost 5 bases and J lost 2, with 10 bases in between. From germline, CDR1 is SGHVS and CDR2 FQNEAQ. Here the CDR3 DNA reads TGTGCCAGCAGCCAAAACCCTACCTACGAGCAGTACTTC. It translates to CASSQNPTYEQYF.

This clone was observed once. The rearrangement links TRBV30 to TRBJ1-6; a possible D gene is TRBD1 (5 bases). Trimming cost V 1 base and J 0 bases, with 10 bases left between them. The CDR3 contains 16 residues. Germline V gene data show CDR1 as GTSNPN and CDR2 as SVGIG (reference sequence). For the CDR3, the DNA is TGTGCCTGGAGTGCCTCAGGGAGCTCCTATAATTCACCCCTCCACTTT. Amino acids: CAWSASGSSYNSPLHF.

The chain recombines TRBV15 with TRBJ2-2; 11 nucleotides agree with TRBD1. V lost 3 bases, J lost 8 bases, and 2 bases stayed unmatched. Germline-derived CDR1 and CDR2 are LNHNV and YYDKDF (reference sequence). The CDR3 covers 14 residues. In DNA form, the CDR3 reads TGTGCCACCAGCAGGGACAGGGGGCCAGGGGAGCTGTTTTTT. It codes for CATSRDRGPGELFF.

This chain links TRBV6-5 with TRBJ2-7; 8 bases are shared with TRBD1. In germline, CDR1 is MNHEY, CDR2 SVGAGI. The CDR3 spans 15 residues. J was trimmed by 0 bases and V by 7 bases; bases with no gene match: 8. CDR3 in amino acids: CASTKNRGYSYEQYF. CDR3 DNA sequence: TGTGCCAGCACCAAGAACAGGGGGTACTCCTACGAGCAGTACTTC.

The chain uses TRBV5-4 and TRBJ2-5; a weak D match, TRBD2 (5 bases). V was pared by 0 bases and J by 1 base, with 10 bases between. CDR1 and CDR2 (germline): SGHNT, YYREEE (reference sequence). The CDR3 length is 15 residues. CDR3 nucleotides: TGTGCCAGCAGCTTGGATAGCGCCTCCCAAGAGACCCAGTACTTC. As protein: CASSLDSASQETQYF.

The chain joins TRBV19 to TRBJ1-2; D might be TRBD1 (5 bases). The germline V gene has CDR1 LNHDA and CDR2 SQIVND (reference sequence). Trimming pared 1 base from V and 4 bases from J, leaving 10 bases between. The CDR3 spans 14 residues. CDR3 amino acids: CASSIAGKSYGYTF. The CDR3 coding sequence is TGTGCCAGTAGTATAGCAGGGAAATCCTATGGCTACACCTTC. The full variable domain, with the rest looked up from reference TRBV19 and TRBJ1-2, is DGGITQSPKYLFRKEGQNVTLSCEQNLNHDAMYWYRQDPGQGLRLIYYSQIVNDFQKGDIAEGYSVSREKKESFPLTVTSAQKNPTAFYLCASSIAGKSYGYTFGSGTRLTVV.

The V gene is TRBV2, the J gene TRBJ2-7; TRBD2 is a possible D gene (5 bases). Trimming shortened V by 6 bases and J by 4 bases, and 16 bases separated the two germline ends. The CDR3 is 14 amino acids. Germline lookup yields CDR1 SNHLY and CDR2 FYNNEI. In DNA form, the CDR3 reads TGTGCCAGCAGCTCCCGGGGATTCCTTTACGAGCAGTACGTC. This encodes CASSSRGFLYEQYV.

The chain has TRBV6-5 and TRBJ2-2, with D hard to call. The CDR3 sequence is 15 residues long. V lost 8 bases, J lost 1 base, and 14 bases lay in between. Per germline, CDR1 MNHEY and CDR2 SVGAGI. CDR3 coding DNA: TGTGCCAGCCGTCGGTCCGTCCTGAACACCGGGGAGCTGTTTTTT. Amino acid sequence: CASRRSVLNTGELFF.

The rearrangement uses TRBV30 and TRBJ1-4; D not resolved. CDR1 is GTSNPN, CDR2 SVGIG, per germline (reference sequence). V lost 5 bases and J lost 4, with 14 bases in between. There are 14 residues in the CDR3. CDR3 in DNA: TGTGCCTGGGCTTCTGTCGGTGATAATGAAAAACTGTTTTTT. Encoded protein: CAWASVGDNEKLFF.

The chain joins TRBV30 to TRBJ2-5; either TRBD1 or TRBD2 may fit D (6 bases each). Trimming stripped 0 bases from V and 1 base from J, with 12 bases between. Germline V gene lookup returns CDR1 GTSNPN and CDR2 SVGIG (reference sequence). The CDR3 is 15 residues long. CDR3 residues: CAWSVRGASQETQYF. The CDR3 coding sequence is TGTGCCTGGAGTGTAAGGGGGGCATCCCAAGAGACCCAGTACTTC. The full variable domain, rest sourced from reference TRBV30 and TRBJ2-5, is SQTIHQWPATLVQPVGSPLSLECTVEGTSNPNLYWYRQAAGRGLQLLFYSVGIGQISSEVPQNLSASRPQDRQFILSSKKLLLSDSGFYLCAWSVRGASQETQYFGPGTRLLVL.

The chain employs TRBV4-1 and TRBJ2-1; D not certain. This CDR3 has 15 amino acids. V dropped 1 base and J dropped 6 bases, with 13 bases sitting between them. The germline CDR1 and CDR2 sequences are MGHRA and YSYEKL. The CDR3 DNA is TGCGCCAGCAGCCAAGTGGAGAGGAGTGGCAATGAGCAGTTCTTC. Translated, it gives CASSQVERSGNEQFF.

The rearrangement links TRBV4-1 to TRBJ2-7, with TRBD2 identical over 13 bases. Germline CDR1 is MGHRA and CDR2 is YSYEKL. The CDR3 length is 17 residues. Trimming removed 0 bases from V and 6 bases from J; junction bases left unmatched: 8. CDR3 amino acids: CASSQDPTSGRASEQYF. In DNA, the CDR3 is TGCGCCAGCAGCCAAGACCCTACTAGCGGGAGGGCCAGCGAGCAGTACTTC.

This clone was found once. CDR3 in DNA: TGTGCCAGCAGCACGTCAGGGGAAGGAGAGACCCAGTACTTC. Protein sequence: CASSTSGEGETQYF. This chain joins TRBV21-1 and TRBJ2-5; TRBD1, the table's D call, lacks a check against the DNA. TRBV21-1 is a pseudogene. CDR3 length: 14 residues.

The rearrangement uses TRBV10-3 and TRBJ2-3; TRBD2 matches at 7 bases. Per germline, CDR1 ENHRY and CDR2 SYGVKD. This CDR3 is 15 amino acids long. V trimming: 2 bases; J trimming: 10 bases; junction bases outside the gene matches: 12. The CDR3 nucleotides are TGTGCCATCAGTGAGAGGGGAGGGCCTAACTCTCCGCAGTATTTT. Amino acids: CAISERGGPNSPQYF.

This chain connects TRBV7-9 to TRBJ1-2; 9 nucleotides agree with TRBD1. Germline trimming cut 2 bases from V and 4 bases from J; bases unmatched to any gene: 5. The germline V gene encodes CDR1 SEHNR and CDR2 FQNEAQ (reference sequence). The CDR3 is made up of 15 amino acids. CDR3 DNA sequence: TGTGCCAGCAGCTTAAGGACAGGGGTATCCTATGGCTACACCTTC. Translated, it gives CASSLRTGVSYGYTF.

V and J are TRBV18 and TRBJ2-1, with D perhaps TRBD2 (6 bases). The germline CDR1 and CDR2 sequences are KGHSH and LQKENI. There are 14 residues in the CDR3. Deletions cut 3 bases from V and 5 bases from J, with 11 bases between. The CDR3 nucleotides are TGTGCCAGCTCACCGGGGACTCAGCACAATGAGCAGTTCTTC. It encodes CASSPGTQHNEQFF.

The chain joins TRBV5-4 to TRBJ1-2; D unclear. Germline-derived CDR1 and CDR2 are SGHNT and YYREEE (reference sequence). V was clipped by 2 bases and J by 2 bases, with 10 bases between them. The CDR3 is 14 residues long. CDR3 nucleotide sequence: TGTGCCAGCAGCTTTGAAACACGGAACTATGGCTACACCTTC. It codes for CASSFETRNYGYTF. Supplemented by reference TRBV5-4 and TRBJ1-2, the full variable domain reads ETGVTQSPTHLIKTRGQQVTLRCSSQSGHNTVSWYQQALGQGPQFIFQYYREEENGRGNFPPRFSGLQFPNYSSELNVNALELDDSALYLCASSFETRNYGYTFGSGTRLTVV.

The chain joins TRBV6-6 to TRBJ2-7; D might be TRBD2 (6 bases). The V end was cut by 5 bases, the J end by 0 bases, with 14 bases between. The CDR3 is 15 residues long. Per the germline V gene, CDR1 is MNHNY and CDR2 is SVGAGI (reference sequence). In nucleotides, the CDR3 is TGTGCCAGCAGTCCTGTGCGGGGACCCTCCTACGAGCAGTACTTC. Its protein product is CASSPVRGPSYEQYF.

V gene TRBV2 combines with J gene TRBJ1-5; tentative D call: TRBD1 (5 bases). Germline CDR1 and CDR2: SNHLY and FYNNEI. V was cut by 1 base and J by 2 bases, with 9 bases left in between. This CDR3 is 15 amino acids long. CDR3 in DNA: TGTGCCAGCAGTGAAGGGGGGGTAGGCAATCAGCCCCAGCATTTT. It translates to CASSEGGVGNQPQHF.

The chain is built from TRBV4-1 and TRBJ2-7; D may correspond to TRBD1 or TRBD2 (5 bases each). Germline loops: CDR1 MGHRA, CDR2 YSYEKL. There are 14 residues in the CDR3. Trimming pared 0 bases from V and 5 bases from J, leaving 11 bases between. The CDR3 nucleotides read TGCGCCAGCAGCCAAGAAACCGGGACCCACGAGCAGTACGTC. Amino acids: CASSQETGTHEQYV.

This rearrangement joins TRBV10-3 to TRBJ2-7, with D possibly TRBD2 on 5 matching bases. The CDR3 runs 15 residues. The V end was cut by 3 bases, the J end by 0 bases, with 12 bases between. The germline V gene has CDR1 ENHRY and CDR2 SYGVKD. Written as DNA, the CDR3 is TGTGCCATCAGTGATACGGGGAAGAGCTCCTACGAGCAGTACGTC. It encodes CAISDTGKSSYEQYV.

The V call is TRBV6-1, the J call TRBJ2-7; no clear D gene. V gave up 4 bases and J gave up 0 bases, with 10 bases separating them. The CDR3 has 14 amino acids. Per the germline V gene, CDR1 is MNHNS and CDR2 is SASEGT. The CDR3 DNA follows: TGTGCCAGCAGTGTTTTCATGACCTCCTACGAGCAGTACGTC. Protein: CASSVFMTSYEQYV.

The gene calls are TRBV7-2 and TRBJ2-3, with TRBD2 identical over 9 bases. The J segment lost 5 bases and the V segment lost 5 bases, leaving 11 bases of the junction unmatched. The CDR3 is made up of 16 amino acids. Germline V gene lookup returns CDR1 SGHTA and CDR2 FQGNSA. CDR3 sequence reads: CASSRLLAGGGDTQYF. In DNA form, the CDR3 reads TGTGCCAGCAGCCGACTACTAGCGGGTGGGGGAGATACGCAGTATTTT.

V is TRBV9 and J is TRBJ2-2; D may be TRBD2 (5 bases). V gave up 4 bases and J gave up 5 bases, with 9 bases separating them. Germline lookup yields CDR1 SGDLS and CDR2 YYNGEE. The CDR3 is 13 amino acids. The CDR3 DNA is TGTGCCAGCAGCCCTCGGGGAACCGGGGAGCTGTTTTTT. Its translation: CASSPRGTGELFF.

This sequence joins TRBV7-9 and TRBJ1-3; weak D call: TRBD1 (5 bases). This CDR3 has 17 residues. V was trimmed by 5 bases and J by 0 bases, leaving 17 bases between them. Germline V gene lookup returns CDR1 SEHNR and CDR2 FQNEAQ (reference sequence). Here the CDR3 DNA reads TGTGCCAGCAGCCCTCCTACGCAGGGAAACTCTGGAAACACCATATATTTT. Translation: CASSPPTQGNSGNTIYF.

This clone was observed a few times. The chain couples TRBV11-2 to TRBJ2-7; the D gene is possibly TRBD2 (6 bases). Germline CDR1 and CDR2: SGHAT and FQNNGV. This CDR3 spans 13 amino acids. V was shortened by 8 bases and J by 0 bases, with 11 bases between the two germline ends. The DNA for the CDR3 is TGTGCCAGCGGAGGGGATTTCTCCTACGAGCAGTACGTC. This sequence encodes CASGGDFSYEQYV.